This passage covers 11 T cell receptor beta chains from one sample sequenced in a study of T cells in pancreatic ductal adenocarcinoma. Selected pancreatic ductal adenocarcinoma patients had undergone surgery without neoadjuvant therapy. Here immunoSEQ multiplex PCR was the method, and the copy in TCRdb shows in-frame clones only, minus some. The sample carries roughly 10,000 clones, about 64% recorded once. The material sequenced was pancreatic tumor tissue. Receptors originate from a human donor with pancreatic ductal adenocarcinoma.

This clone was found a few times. CDR3 DNA sequence: TGTGCCAGCAGTGGGACACCGAACACTGAAGCTTTCTTT. Translating it yields CASSGTPNTEAFF. The V gene is TRBV11-2, the J gene TRBJ1-1; D is perhaps TRBD1 (6 bases). V lost 6 bases and J lost 1, with 9 bases in between. The CDR3 covers 13 residues. Looked up from germline, CDR1 is SGHAT and CDR2 is FQNNGV. Based on the CDR3 plus reference TRBV11-2 and TRBJ1-1, the full variable domain is EAGVAQSPRYKIIEKRQSVAFWCNPISGHATLYWYQQILGQGPKLLIQFQNNGVVDDSQLPKDRFSAERLKGVDSTLKIQPAKLEDSAVYLCASSGTPNTEAFFGQGTRLTVV.

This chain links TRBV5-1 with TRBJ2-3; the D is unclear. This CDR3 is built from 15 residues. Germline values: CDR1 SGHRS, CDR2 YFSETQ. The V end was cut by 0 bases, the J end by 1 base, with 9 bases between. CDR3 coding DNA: TGCGCCAGCAGCTTGGCCCGTTGGGGCACAGATACGCAGTATTTT. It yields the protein CASSLARWGTDTQYF.

The CDR3 region is CASSLTGSGANVLTF. DNA of the CDR3: TGTGCCAGCAGTTTAACAGGGTCAGGGGCCAACGTCCTGACTTTC. The J gene is TRBJ2-6, the V gene TRBV7-6; D perhaps matches TRBD1 (6 bases). CDR1 and CDR2 from the germline V gene are SGHVS and FNYEAQ. This CDR3 region has 15 residues. Trimming took 6 bases from V and 4 from J, leaving 13 bases between them.

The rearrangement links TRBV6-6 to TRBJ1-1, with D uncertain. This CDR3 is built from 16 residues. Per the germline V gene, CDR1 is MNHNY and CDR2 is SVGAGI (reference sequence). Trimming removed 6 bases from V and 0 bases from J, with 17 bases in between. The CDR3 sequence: CASRPGQRVMNTEAFF. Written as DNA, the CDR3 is TGTGCCAGCAGGCCCGGGCAGCGAGTCATGAACACTGAAGCTTTCTTT.

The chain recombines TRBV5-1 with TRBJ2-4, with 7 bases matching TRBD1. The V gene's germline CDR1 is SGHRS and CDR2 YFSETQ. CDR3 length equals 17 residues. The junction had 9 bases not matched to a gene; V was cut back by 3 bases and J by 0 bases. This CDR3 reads CASSSGQPGKAKNIQYF. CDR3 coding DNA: TGCGCCAGCAGCTCGGGACAGCCCGGGAAAGCCAAAAACATTCAGTACTTC.

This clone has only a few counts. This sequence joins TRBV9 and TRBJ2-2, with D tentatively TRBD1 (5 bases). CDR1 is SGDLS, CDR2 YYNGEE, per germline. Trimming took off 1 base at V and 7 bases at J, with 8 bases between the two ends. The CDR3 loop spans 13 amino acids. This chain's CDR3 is CASSVRQSGELFF. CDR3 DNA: TGTGCCAGCAGCGTAAGACAGAGCGGGGAGCTGTTTTTT.

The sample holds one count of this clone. CDR3 sequence: CASSQFTSGRHEQFF. In DNA, the CDR3 is TGTGCCAGCAGCCAATTTACTAGCGGGAGGCATGAGCAGTTCTTC. The chain employs TRBV6-6 and TRBJ2-1, with 12 bases matching TRBD2. Germline loops: CDR1 MNHNY, CDR2 SVGAGI (reference sequence). This CDR3 contains 15 residues. Germline trimming cut 6 bases from V and 8 bases from J; bases unmatched to any gene: 8.

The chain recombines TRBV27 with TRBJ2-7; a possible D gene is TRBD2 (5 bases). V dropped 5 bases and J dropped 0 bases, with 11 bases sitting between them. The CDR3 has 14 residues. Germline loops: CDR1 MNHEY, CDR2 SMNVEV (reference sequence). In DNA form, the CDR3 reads TGTGCCAGCAGTCATCGGGGTAACTCCTACGAGCAGTACTTC. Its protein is CASSHRGNSYEQYF.

The CDR3 loop reads CASSRASGPGKGYTF. The CDR3 nucleotides are TGTGCCAGCAGCCGGGCGTCTGGACCGGGCAAGGGCTACACCTTC. V and J are TRBV9 and TRBJ1-2; D is uncertain. This CDR3 is 15 amino acids long. The V and J ends lost 4 bases and 8 bases respectively, with 21 bases between them. Germline CDR1 SGDLS, CDR2 YYNGEE.

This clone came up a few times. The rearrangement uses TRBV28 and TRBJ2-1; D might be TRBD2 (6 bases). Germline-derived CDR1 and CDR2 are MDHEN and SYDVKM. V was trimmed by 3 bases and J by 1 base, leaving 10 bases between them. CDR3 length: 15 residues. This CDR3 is CASSFPGRSYNEQFF. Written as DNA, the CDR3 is TGTGCCAGCAGTTTCCCCGGGAGATCCTACAATGAGCAGTTCTTC.

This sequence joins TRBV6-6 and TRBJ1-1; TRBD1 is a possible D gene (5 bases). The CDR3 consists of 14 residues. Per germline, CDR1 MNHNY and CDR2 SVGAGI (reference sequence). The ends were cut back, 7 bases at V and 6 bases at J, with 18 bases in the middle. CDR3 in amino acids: CASTTGGGRAEAFF. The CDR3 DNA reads TGTGCCAGCACCACGGGGGGAGGGCGGGCTGAAGCTTTCTTT.